This T cell receptor (beta chain) stems from a study of T cells after yellow fever vaccination. At the level of the study: SMART-Seq v4 Ultra Low Input handled preparation of low-cell-number fractions. Study-level findings and limits: Abundant clonotypes from the bulk population could have been carried over as contaminants into FACS-sorted repertoires.

This CDR3 spans 13 amino acids. Germline V CDR1 and CDR2: SQVTM, ANQGSEA. Trimming cost V 4 bases and J 4 bases; bases outside gene matches: 3. TCRdb passed the 5' RACE reads through MiXCR, listing each CDR3 protein once. Here the sample spans 250,000 to 300,000 distinct CDR3 sequences, approximately 12% being singletons. Worth noting for this clonotype: Its antigen is as yet unknown.

The source material was CD4+ T cells sorted from PBMCs, sampled 45 days after the yellow fever booster vaccination. The rearrangement links TRBV29-1 to TRBJ1-5; TRBD1 aligns across 8 bases. The TCR comes from a man aged 25 to 40 who received the YFV17D yellow fever vaccine. The DNA for the CDR3 is TGCAGCGTTGGACAGGGGCTTAATCAGCCCCAGCATTTT. Protein product: CSVGQGLNQPQHF.